These 19 T cell receptor beta chains originate from one sample sequenced in a study of T cell responses to AZD1222 COVID-19 vaccine. Some clones are missing from TCRdb's copy, which holds only in-frame ones; the method was immunoSEQ multiplex PCR. This table holds about 130,000 clones, more than 75% found once. This sample comprised peripheral blood, obtained on day 0 of AZD1222 vaccination. The receptors were sampled from an adult in good health.

The rearrangement joins TRBV7-8 to TRBJ1-3; 8 bases agree with TRBD1. J was trimmed by 5 bases and V by 5 bases; bases with no gene match: 23. This CDR3 spans 20 amino acids. Germline V gene data show CDR1 as SGHVS and CDR2 as FQNEAQ. The CDR3 DNA is TGTGCCAGCAGCGACAGGGGCCACGACTTACCTTCGCTTGATCGAAACACCATATATTTT. Amino acid sequence: CASSDRGHDLPSLDRNTIYF.

This sequence joins TRBV5-1 and TRBJ2-2; 9 positions match TRBD2. The germline gives CDR1 SGHRS, CDR2 YFSETQ. The CDR3 contains 17 residues. V trimming: 0 bases; J trimming: 4 bases; junction bases outside the gene matches: 7. The CDR3 nucleotides read TGCGCCAGCAGCTTGGTGCGGGGGGGCCTGGGCACCGGGGAGCTGTTTTTT. Residues: CASSLVRGGLGTGELFF.

This chain connects TRBV9 to TRBJ2-5; the D gene is possibly TRBD1 (6 bases). CDR3 length: 15 residues. Germline V gene sequence: CDR1 SGDLS, CDR2 YYNGEE. V lost 10 bases and J 1 base, leaving 20 bases between the germline ends. Here the CDR3 DNA reads TGTGCCCTCCACCAAAGGACAGAACTCCAAGAGACCCAGTACTTC. Its translation: CALHQRTELQETQYF.

The gene calls are TRBV18 and TRBJ2-7; perhaps D is TRBD1 or TRBD2 (5 bases each). The CDR3 has 16 amino acids. Looked up from germline, CDR1 is KGHSH and CDR2 is LQKENI. The ends were cut back, 4 bases at V and 0 bases at J, with 16 bases in the middle. The CDR3 protein is CASSQSVGDSSYEQYF. CDR3 nucleotides: TGTGCCAGCTCACAAAGTGTGGGGGATAGCTCCTACGAGCAGTACTTC. The full variable domain, with the rest looked up from reference TRBV18 and TRBJ2-7, is NAGVMQNPRHLVRRRGQEARLRCSPMKGHSHVYWYRQLPEEGLKFMVYLQKENIIDESGMPKERFSAEFPKEGPSILRIQQVVRGDSAAYFCASSQSVGDSSYEQYFGPGTRLTVT.

This chain uses TRBV21-1 with TRBJ2-7; the tabulated D call, TRBD2, remains unverified against the DNA. TRBV21-1 is an annotated pseudogene. This CDR3 spans 13 amino acids. The CDR3 sequence: CASSPHLDYEQYF. The CDR3 DNA follows: TGTGCCAGCAGCCCGCACCTAGACTACGAGCAGTACTTC.

V gene TRBV6-5 combines with J gene TRBJ1-1; 7 bases line up with TRBD1. V lost 2 bases, J lost 7 bases, and 10 bases stayed unmatched. The CDR3 has 15 residues. Germline assignment: CDR1 MNHEY and CDR2 SVGAGI. CDR3 amino acids: CASSYPRQGIHEAFF. CDR3 DNA sequence: TGTGCCAGCAGTTACCCCCGACAGGGAATACATGAAGCTTTCTTT.

J is TRBJ1-1 and V is TRBV5-4; no reliable D call. The CDR3 is made up of 15 amino acids. V lost 4 bases, J lost 1 base, and 14 bases lay in between. Germline lookup yields CDR1 SGHNT and CDR2 YYREEE (reference sequence). Here the CDR3 DNA reads TGTGCCAGCAGCCCCTTTGTTGACTCGAACACTGAAGCTTTCTTT. Its translation: CASSPFVDSNTEAFF.

To note about this clone: One junction end disagrees with the germline gene, perhaps due to a read error. This rearrangement joins TRBV9 to TRBJ2-7, with D perhaps being TRBD1 or TRBD2 (5 bases each). CDR3 length equals 15 residues. The germline CDR1 and CDR2 sequences are SGDLS and YYNGEE. The CDR3 sequence is CASSVDAEGSFEQYF. The DNA of the CDR3 is TGTGCCAGCAGCGTAGACGCTGAGGGGTCCTTCGAGCAGTACTTC.

The chain recombines TRBV5-1 with TRBJ2-7; D could derive from TRBD1 or TRBD2 (5 bases each). The CDR3 covers 16 residues. Germline V gene lookup returns CDR1 SGHRS and CDR2 YFSETQ. V was pared by 0 bases and J by 3 bases, with 16 bases between. The CDR3 protein is CASSLGGQGVGYEQYF. The CDR3 bases are TGCGCCAGCAGCTTGGGCGGTCAGGGAGTTGGCTACGAGCAGTACTTC.

The gene calls are TRBV12-3 or TRBV12-4 and TRBJ1-2; TRBD1 matches 7 bases. Trimming cost V 3 bases and J 4 bases; bases outside gene matches: 2. The CDR3 is 13 amino acids. The chain's CDR3 is CASSFSGGYGYTF. The CDR3 DNA reads TGTGCCAGCAGTTTTTCAGGGGGCTATGGCTACACCTTC.

Note on this clone: The junction departs from germline at one end; a sequencing error may be responsible. CDR3 sequence (DNA): TGTGCCAGCAGCCAACACACGGGACAGGCGCGATCCTTC. This codes for CASSQHTGQARSF. The chain couples TRBV3-1 (or the pseudogene TRBV3-2) to TRBJ1-2; TRBD1 agrees at 8 bases. The CDR3 covers 13 residues. Germline V gene sequence: CDR1 LGHDT, CDR2 YNNKEL (reference sequence).

Turning to this clone: This same CDR3 is encoded by further DNA sequences in the sample. The V call is TRBV2, the J call TRBJ2-7, with 7 bases that match TRBD2. Germline values: CDR1 SNHLY, CDR2 FYNNEI. The J segment lost 4 bases and the V segment lost 7 bases, leaving 4 bases of the junction unmatched. This CDR3 spans 12 amino acids. The CDR3 coding sequence is TGTGCCAGCATGCGGGGGAGTTACGAGCAGTACTTC. This sequence encodes CASMRGSYEQYF.

The V and J genes are TRBV27 and TRBJ2-7, with D possibly matching TRBD1 (5 bases). Per the germline V gene, CDR1 is MNHEY and CDR2 is SMNVEV (reference sequence). The CDR3 runs 14 residues. Trimming stripped 2 bases from V and 3 bases from J, with 11 bases between. The CDR3 DNA is TGTGCCAGCAGTTTAACCAGAGACAGCTACGAGCAGTACTTC. Translating it yields CASSLTRDSYEQYF.

The chain links TRBV27 to TRBJ1-2; possibly TRBD1 for D (6 bases). Between the trimmed V and J ends, which lost 0 bases and 4 bases, there was a span of 15 bases. The V gene's germline CDR1 is MNHEY and CDR2 SMNVEV (reference sequence). The CDR3 consists of 16 residues. In DNA form, the CDR3 reads TGTGCCAGCAGTTTATCTTGGGGGCACAAAATCTATGGCTACACCTTC. Translating gives CASSLSWGHKIYGYTF.

The genes are TRBV12-3 or TRBV12-4 and TRBJ2-7; unclear D gene. The CDR3 covers 12 residues. Trimming took 5 bases from V and 9 from J, leaving 14 bases between them. CDR3: CASSKTSRAQYF. The CDR3 DNA reads as TGTGCCAGCAGTAAGACATCCAGAGCGCAGTACTTC.

The chain carries TRBV6-5 and TRBJ2-7, with 10 bases fitting TRBD1. Germline V gene sequence: CDR1 MNHEY, CDR2 SVGAGI. Germline trimming cut 6 bases from V and 4 bases from J; bases unmatched to any gene: 6. This CDR3 is built from 14 residues. CDR3 loop: CASSPGQGQYEQYF. The CDR3 DNA sequence: TGTGCCAGCAGCCCGGGACAGGGGCAATACGAGCAGTACTTC.

This chain joins TRBV4-1 and TRBJ2-2; 11 bases align to TRBD2. Germline values: CDR1 MGHRA, CDR2 YSYEKL. The CDR3 is made up of 15 amino acids. Trimming at V came to 8 bases and at J to 2 bases, leaving 4 bases not matched to a gene. CDR3 in DNA: TGCGCCAGCGAGGGACTAGCGGAAAACACCGGGGAGCTGTTTTTT. This gives the protein CASEGLAENTGELFF.

The rearrangement links TRBV6-5 to TRBJ1-6; 11 nucleotides line up with TRBD1. V lost 5 bases and J lost 9; bases outside the gene matches: 6. Germline lookup yields CDR1 MNHEY and CDR2 SVGAGI. This CDR3 region has 15 residues. CDR3 amino acids: CASSTSGTGGSPLHF. The CDR3 region has the DNA TGTGCCAGCAGTACATCCGGGACAGGGGGTTCACCCCTCCACTTT.

The chain couples TRBV14 to TRBJ1-2; tentatively, D is TRBD1 (6 bases). The CDR3 has 13 amino acids. The V and J ends lost 5 bases and 5 bases respectively, with 12 bases between them. The V gene's germline CDR1 is SGHDN and CDR2 FVKESK. The CDR3, as DNA: TGTGCCAGCAGCACGGGGGCCGGGTATGGCTACACCTTC. Protein product: CASSTGAGYGYTF.